One and the same sample provided the 5 T cell receptor beta chains below, sequenced in a study of CD8+CD57+ T cells in acquired aplastic anemia. The TCR beta profiling, which covered VDJ combination and CDR3 sequence, was carried out using genomic DNA as the template. One entry per CDR3 protein results from TCRdb running MiXCR on the reads. The sample has roughly 250,000 distinct CDR3 sequences; around half are singletons. Whoever was chosen for sequencing had shown CD8+CD57+ cell expansion by flow cytometry. Sequencing was done on a sample of sorted CD4+, CD8+, or CD8+CD57+ T cells (not recorded which) from PBMCs. The source of these receptors is a human donor with aplastic anemia.

This clonotype was counted many times. The V and J genes are TRBV14 and TRBJ1-5; D unresolved. V was pared by 0 bases and J by 6 bases, with 9 bases between. The V gene's germline CDR1 is SGHDN and CDR2 FVKESK. The CDR3 loop spans 14 amino acids. The CDR3 loop is CASSQDLGFQPQHF. CDR3 in DNA: TGTGCCAGCAGCCAAGATTTGGGGTTTCAGCCCCAGCATTTT.

This clonotype was picked up many times. The CDR3, as DNA: TGTGCCAGCAGCTTGGTTTCTAGCAACACCATATATTTT. Its protein product is CASSLVSSNTIYF. V is TRBV5-6 and J is TRBJ1-3, with unresolved D. CDR1 and CDR2 (germline): SGHDT, YYEEEE. CDR3 length: 13 amino acids. Trimming removed 0 bases at V and 7 bases at J, with 8 bases between.

The chain employs TRBV7-9 and TRBJ2-5; tentative D call: TRBD2 (5 bases). V was pared by 4 bases and J by 3 bases, with 12 bases between. The germline gives CDR1 SEHNR, CDR2 FQNEAQ (reference sequence). The CDR3 covers 14 residues. CDR3 region: CASSSMAGEETQYF. The CDR3 DNA is TGTGCCAGCAGCTCGATGGCGGGCGAAGAGACCCAGTACTTC.

This clonotype has at least ten counts. The chain joins TRBV4-2 to TRBJ2-7; no firm D call. With 1 base removed from V and 0 bases from J, the gap between germline ends came to 4 bases. This CDR3 has 13 residues. The germline CDR1 and CDR2 sequences are LGHNA and YNFKEQ. The CDR3 nucleotides are TGTGCCAGCAGCCAAGGGACCTCCTACGAGCAGTACTTC. This sequence encodes CASSQGTSYEQYF.

The count of this clonotype is one. V usage is TRBV4-1 and J usage is TRBJ1-1, with D tentatively TRBD1 (6 bases). Germline V CDR1 and CDR2: MGHRA, YSYEKL. The V end was cut by 4 bases, the J end by 3 bases, with 21 bases between. The length of the CDR3 is 17 residues. The CDR3 region is CASSPKSTLGGDTEAFF. The DNA for the CDR3 is TGCGCCAGCAGCCCGAAATCAACCCTAGGGGGGGACACTGAAGCTTTCTTT.